What follows describes a single T cell receptor beta chain. The data were taken from a study of blood T cell repertoires in COVID-19. CDR3 length: 15 amino acids. Trimming left V 0 bases short and J 4 bases short, with 13 bases between. Looked up from germline, CDR1 is SGHDN and CDR2 is FVKESK. This table comes from immunoSEQ multiplex PCR, and its TCRdb copy is limited to in-frame clones, with some not included. The repertoire includes 200,000 or so clones, 80% to 90% of them detected once, and under 2.5% sits in the top ten. The chain combines TRBV14 with TRBJ2-7; no reliable D call. The sequenced sample consisted of peripheral blood. The source is a man between 65 and 85 years old with active or convalescent COVID-19. CDR3 DNA sequence: TGTGCCAGCAGCCAAGATTGGGCAAGGATGTACGAGCAGTACTTC. Encoded protein: CASSQDWARMYEQYF.